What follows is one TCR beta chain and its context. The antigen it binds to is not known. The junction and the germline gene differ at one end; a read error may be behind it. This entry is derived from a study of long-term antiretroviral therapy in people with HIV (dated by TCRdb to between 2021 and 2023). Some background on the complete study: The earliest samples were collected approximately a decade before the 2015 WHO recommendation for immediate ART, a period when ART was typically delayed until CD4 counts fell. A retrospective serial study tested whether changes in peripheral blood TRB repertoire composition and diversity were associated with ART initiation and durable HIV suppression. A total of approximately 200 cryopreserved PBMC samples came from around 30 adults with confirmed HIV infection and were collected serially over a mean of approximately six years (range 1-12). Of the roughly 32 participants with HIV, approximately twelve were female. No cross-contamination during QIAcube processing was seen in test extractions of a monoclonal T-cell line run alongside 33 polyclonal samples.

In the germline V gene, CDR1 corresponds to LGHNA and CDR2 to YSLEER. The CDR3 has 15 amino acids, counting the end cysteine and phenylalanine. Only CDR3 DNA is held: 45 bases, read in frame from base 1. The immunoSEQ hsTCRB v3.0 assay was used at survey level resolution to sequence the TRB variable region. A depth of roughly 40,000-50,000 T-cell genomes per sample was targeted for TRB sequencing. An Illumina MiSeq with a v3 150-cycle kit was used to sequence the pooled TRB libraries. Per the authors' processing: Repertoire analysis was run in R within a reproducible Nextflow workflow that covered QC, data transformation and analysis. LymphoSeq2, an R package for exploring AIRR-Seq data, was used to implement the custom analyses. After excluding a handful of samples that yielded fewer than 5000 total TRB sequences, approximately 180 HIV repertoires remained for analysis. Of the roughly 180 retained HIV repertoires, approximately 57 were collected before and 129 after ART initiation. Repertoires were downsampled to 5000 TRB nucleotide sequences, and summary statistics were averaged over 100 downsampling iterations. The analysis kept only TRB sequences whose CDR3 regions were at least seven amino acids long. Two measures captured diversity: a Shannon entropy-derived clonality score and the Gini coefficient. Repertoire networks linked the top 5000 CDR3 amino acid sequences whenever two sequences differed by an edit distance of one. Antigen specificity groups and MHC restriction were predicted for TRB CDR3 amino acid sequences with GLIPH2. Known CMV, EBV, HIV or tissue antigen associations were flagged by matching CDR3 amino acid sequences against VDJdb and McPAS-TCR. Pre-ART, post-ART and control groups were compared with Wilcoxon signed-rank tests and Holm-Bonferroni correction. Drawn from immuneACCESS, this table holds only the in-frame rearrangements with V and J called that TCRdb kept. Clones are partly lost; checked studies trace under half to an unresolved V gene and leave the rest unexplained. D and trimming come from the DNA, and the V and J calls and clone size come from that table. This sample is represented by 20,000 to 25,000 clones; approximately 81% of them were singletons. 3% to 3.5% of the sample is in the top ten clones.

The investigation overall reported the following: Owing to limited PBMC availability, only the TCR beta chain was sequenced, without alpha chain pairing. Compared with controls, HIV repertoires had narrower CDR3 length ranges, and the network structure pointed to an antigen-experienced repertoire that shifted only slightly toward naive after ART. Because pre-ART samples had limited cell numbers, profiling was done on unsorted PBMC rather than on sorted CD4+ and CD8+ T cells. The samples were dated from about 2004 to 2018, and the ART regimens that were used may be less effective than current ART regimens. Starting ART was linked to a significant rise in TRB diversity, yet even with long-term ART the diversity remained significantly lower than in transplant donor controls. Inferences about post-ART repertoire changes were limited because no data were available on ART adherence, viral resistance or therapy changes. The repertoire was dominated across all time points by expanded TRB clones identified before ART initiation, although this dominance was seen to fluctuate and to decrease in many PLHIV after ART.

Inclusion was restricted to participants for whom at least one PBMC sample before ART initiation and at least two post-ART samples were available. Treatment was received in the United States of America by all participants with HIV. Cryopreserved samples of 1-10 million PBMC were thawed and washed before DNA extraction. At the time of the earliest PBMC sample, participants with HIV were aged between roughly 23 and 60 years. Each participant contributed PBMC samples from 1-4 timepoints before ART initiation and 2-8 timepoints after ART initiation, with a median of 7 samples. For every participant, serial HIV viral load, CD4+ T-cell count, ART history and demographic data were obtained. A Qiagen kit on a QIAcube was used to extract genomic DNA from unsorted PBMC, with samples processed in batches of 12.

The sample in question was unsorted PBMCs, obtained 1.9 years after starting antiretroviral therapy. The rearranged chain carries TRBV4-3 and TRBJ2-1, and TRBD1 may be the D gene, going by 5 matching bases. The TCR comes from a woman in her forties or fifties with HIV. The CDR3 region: CASSQVHRSHNEQFF. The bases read TGCGCCAGCAGCCAAGTTCACAGGTCCCACAACGAGCAGTTCTTC.